This TCR beta chain was identified in a study of technical replicates of blood from a handful of donors. There are 13 residues in the CDR3. V shed 5 bases and J shed 4 bases, with 11 bases lying between them. The germline gives CDR1 SGHDN, CDR2 FVKESK. Sequencing was performed with immunoSEQ multiplex PCR; in TCRdb, only in-frame clones are kept and a portion is missing. Of some 83,000 clones detected, around nine tenths appear once; the ten largest clones hold around 0.25%. The chain joins TRBV14 to TRBJ1-1; D is unclear. This sequence originates from a human donor in good health. The sequenced sample consisted of T cells isolated from PBMCs. This CDR3 is CASSSSGVTEAFF. CDR3 bases: TGTGCCAGCAGCTCTTCCGGGGTCACTGAAGCTTTCTTT.